This T cell receptor (beta chain) was obtained from a study of vaccination effects on CD4 cells after COVID-19. Peptide-pool stimulation followed by sequencing identified expanded antigen-specific CD4+ clonotypes in the ViraFEST assay. Subsequent to a culture period of roughly 11 days, CD4+ T cells were isolated. Assay used: immunoSEQ multiplex PCR; TCRdb lists only in-frame clones, some missing. Here the sample spans about 79,000 clones, roughly 72% being singletons. The V gene lost 8 bases and the J gene lost 1 base, with 11 bases spanning the gap. Germline V CDR1 and CDR2: SGHAT, FQNNGV. This CDR3 is built from 14 residues. On this clone itself: Antigen specificity is unknown.

The rearrangement uses TRBV11-2 and TRBJ2-2, with D perhaps matching TRBD1 (6 bases). This clonotype originated in a human donor who received a COVID-19 vaccine. This material consisted of CD4+ T cells from PBMCs cultured with HCoV-229E spike peptides, taken before COVID-19 vaccination. Written as DNA, the CDR3 is TGTGCCAGCTTAAGGACAGTGAACACCGGGGAGCTGTTTTTT. This translates into CASLRTVNTGELFF. Drawing the rest from reference TRBV11-2 and TRBJ2-2, the complete variable domain is EAGVAQSPRYKIIEKRQSVAFWCNPISGHATLYWYQQILGQGPKLLIQFQNNGVVDDSQLPKDRFSAERLKGVDSTLKIQPAKLEDSAVYLCASLRTVNTGELFFGEGSRLTVL.